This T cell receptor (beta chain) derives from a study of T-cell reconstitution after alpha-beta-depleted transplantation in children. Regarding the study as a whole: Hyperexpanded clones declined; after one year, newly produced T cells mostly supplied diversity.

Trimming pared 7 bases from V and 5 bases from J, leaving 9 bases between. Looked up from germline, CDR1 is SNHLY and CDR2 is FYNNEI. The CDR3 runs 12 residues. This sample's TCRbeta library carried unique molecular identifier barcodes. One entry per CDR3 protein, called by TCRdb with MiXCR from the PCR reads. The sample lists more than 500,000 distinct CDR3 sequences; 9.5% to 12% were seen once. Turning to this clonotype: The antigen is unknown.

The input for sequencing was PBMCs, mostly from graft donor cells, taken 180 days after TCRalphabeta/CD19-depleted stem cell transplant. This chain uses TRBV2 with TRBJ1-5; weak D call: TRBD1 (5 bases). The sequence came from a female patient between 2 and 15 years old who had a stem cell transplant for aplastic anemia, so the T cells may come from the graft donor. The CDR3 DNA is TGTGCCAGCACCCAGGGCGATCAGCCCCAGCATTTT. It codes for CASTQGDQPQHF.